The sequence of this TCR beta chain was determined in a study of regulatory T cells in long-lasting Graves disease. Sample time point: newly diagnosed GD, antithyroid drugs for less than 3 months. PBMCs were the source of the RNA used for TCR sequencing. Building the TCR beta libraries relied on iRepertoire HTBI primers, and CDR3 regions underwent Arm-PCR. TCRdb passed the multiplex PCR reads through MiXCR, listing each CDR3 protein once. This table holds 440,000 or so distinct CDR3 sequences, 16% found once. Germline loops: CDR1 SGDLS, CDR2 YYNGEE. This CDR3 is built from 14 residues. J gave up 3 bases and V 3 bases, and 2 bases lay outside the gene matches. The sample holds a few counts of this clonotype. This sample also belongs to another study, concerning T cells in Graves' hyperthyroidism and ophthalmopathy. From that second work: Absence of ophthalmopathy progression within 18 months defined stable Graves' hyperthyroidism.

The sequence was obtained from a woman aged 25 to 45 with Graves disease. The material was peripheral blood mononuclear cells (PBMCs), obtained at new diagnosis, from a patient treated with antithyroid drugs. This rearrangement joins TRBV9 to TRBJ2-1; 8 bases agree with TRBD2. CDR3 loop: CASSARGGYNEQFF. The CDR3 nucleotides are TGTGCCAGCAGCGCCCGGGGGGGCTACAATGAGCAGTTCTTC. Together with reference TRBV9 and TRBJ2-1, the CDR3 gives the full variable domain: DSGVTQTPKHLITATGQRVTLRCSPRSGDLSVYWYQQSLDQGLQFLIQYYNGEERAKGNILERFSAQQFPDLHSELNLSSLELGDSALYFCASSARGGYNEQFFGPGTRLTVL.